This TCR beta chain was identified in a study of human T cells and chemical hapten exposure. About the research overall: On about 2 cm by about 2 cm of upper inner arm skin, sensitization was performed with 2% DPC. Study-wide results and caveats: Significantly more large CDR3 similarity clusters were formed by expanded TCRs than by controls. After DPC sensitization, TCRs above 1 in 1000 frequency showed no change.

One entry per CDR3 protein, called by TCRdb with MiXCR from the RACE reads. The sample shows some 97,000 distinct CDR3 sequences, 27% of them seen only once. This CDR3 comprises 19 residues. Germline V gives CDR1 MDHEN, CDR2 SYDVKM. Trimming at V came to 4 bases and at J to 1 base, leaving 7 bases not matched to a gene. Specified time point: patch test 3, about 24 weeks after DPC sensitization. Treatment indicated: therapeutic diphenylcyclopropenone sensitization with weekly scalp DPC. Those who donated were patients with alopecia, 18 to 70 years of age, and suitable for DPC. About this clonotype: Its specificity is unknown.

This sample comprised whole blood, obtained in connection with sensitization to the hapten diphenylcyclopropenone (DPC). The receptor's source is a man aged 35 to 55 with alopecia areata. Some clones in this sample may be carry-over from other donors' samples. The genes are TRBV28 and TRBJ2-1; TRBD2 agrees at 16 bases. CDR3 region: CASSSGLAGGPRSYNEQFF. In DNA, the CDR3 is TGTGCCAGCAGTTCGGGACTAGCGGGAGGGCCGAGGTCCTACAATGAGCAGTTCTTC.